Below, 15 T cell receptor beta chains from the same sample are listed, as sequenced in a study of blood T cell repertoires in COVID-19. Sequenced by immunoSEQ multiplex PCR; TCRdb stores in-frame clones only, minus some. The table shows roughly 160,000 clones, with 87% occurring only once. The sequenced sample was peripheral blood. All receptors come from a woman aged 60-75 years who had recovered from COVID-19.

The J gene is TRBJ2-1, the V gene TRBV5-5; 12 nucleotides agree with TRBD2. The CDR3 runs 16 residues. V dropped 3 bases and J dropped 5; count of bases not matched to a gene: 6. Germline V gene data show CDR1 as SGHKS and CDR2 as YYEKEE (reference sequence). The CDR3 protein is CASSWITSGGNNEQFF. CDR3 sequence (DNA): TGTGCCAGCAGCTGGATAACTAGCGGGGGGAACAATGAGCAGTTCTTC.

CDR3 residues: CSVELWRAPYNEQFF. Here the CDR3 DNA reads TGCAGCGTTGAACTGTGGAGGGCCCCCTACAATGAGCAGTTCTTC. The genes are TRBV29-1 and TRBJ2-1, with TRBD2 as a possible D gene (6 bases). The length of the CDR3 is 15 residues. Germline-derived CDR1 and CDR2 are SQVTM and ANQGSEA. V was shortened by 2 bases and J by 2 bases, with 13 bases between the two germline ends.

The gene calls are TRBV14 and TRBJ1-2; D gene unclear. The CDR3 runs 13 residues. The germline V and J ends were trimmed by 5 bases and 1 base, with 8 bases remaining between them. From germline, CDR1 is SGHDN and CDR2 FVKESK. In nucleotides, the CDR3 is TGTGCCAGCAGCGTACAGAGTAACTATGGCTACACCTTC. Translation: CASSVQSNYGYTF.

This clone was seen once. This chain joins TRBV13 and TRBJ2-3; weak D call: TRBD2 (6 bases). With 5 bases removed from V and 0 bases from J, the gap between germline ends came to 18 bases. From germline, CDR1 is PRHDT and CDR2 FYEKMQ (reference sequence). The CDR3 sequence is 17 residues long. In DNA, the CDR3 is TGTGCCAGCAGCGCTAGGTATGGCGGGGCTAGCACAGATACGCAGTATTTT. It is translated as CASSARYGGASTDTQYF.

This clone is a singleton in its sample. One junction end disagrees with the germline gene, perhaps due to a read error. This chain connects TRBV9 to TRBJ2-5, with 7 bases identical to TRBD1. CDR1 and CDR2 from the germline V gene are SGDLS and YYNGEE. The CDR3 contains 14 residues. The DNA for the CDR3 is TGTGCCAGCAGCGTAGGCGAACCCGGGACAGTTTCGCACTTC. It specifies CASSVGEPGTVSHF.

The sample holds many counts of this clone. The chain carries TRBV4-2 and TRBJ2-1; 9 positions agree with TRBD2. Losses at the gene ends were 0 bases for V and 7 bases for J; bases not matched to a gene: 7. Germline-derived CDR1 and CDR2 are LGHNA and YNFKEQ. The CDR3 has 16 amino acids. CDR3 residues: CASSQDELAGINEQFF. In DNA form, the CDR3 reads TGTGCCAGCAGCCAAGATGAACTAGCGGGTATTAATGAGCAGTTCTTC.

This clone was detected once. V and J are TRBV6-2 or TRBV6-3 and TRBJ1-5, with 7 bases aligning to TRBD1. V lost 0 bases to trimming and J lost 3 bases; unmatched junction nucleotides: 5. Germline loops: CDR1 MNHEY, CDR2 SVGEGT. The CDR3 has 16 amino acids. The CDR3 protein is CASSYSGRGANQPQHF. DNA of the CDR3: TGTGCCAGCAGTTACTCCGGCAGGGGGGCCAATCAGCCCCAGCATTTT.

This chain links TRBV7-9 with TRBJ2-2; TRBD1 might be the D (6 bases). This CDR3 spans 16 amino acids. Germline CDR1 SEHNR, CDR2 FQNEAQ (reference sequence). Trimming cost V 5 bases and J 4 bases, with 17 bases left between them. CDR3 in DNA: TGTGCCAGCAGCCCCCTGGGCGGACAGACCACCGGGGAGCTGTTTTTT. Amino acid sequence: CASSPLGGQTTGELFF.

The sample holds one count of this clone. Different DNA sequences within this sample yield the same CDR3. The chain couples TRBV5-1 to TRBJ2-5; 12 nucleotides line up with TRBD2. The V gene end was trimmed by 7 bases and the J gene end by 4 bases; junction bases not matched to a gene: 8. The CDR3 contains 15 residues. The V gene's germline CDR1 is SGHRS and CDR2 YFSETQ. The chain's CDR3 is CASALAGGLRETQYF. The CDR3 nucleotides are TGCGCCAGCGCCCTAGCGGGGGGGCTCCGAGAGACCCAGTACTTC.

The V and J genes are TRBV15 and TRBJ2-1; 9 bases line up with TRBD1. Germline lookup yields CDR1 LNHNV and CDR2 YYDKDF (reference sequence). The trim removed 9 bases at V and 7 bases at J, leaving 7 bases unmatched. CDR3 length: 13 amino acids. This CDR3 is CATSYDRGNEQFF. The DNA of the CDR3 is TGTGCCACTTCCTACGACAGGGGGAATGAGCAGTTCTTC.

In nucleotides, the CDR3 is TGTGCCAGCAGCCAAGGCTCTAGCGGGGGTTGGACAGATACGCAGTATTTT. It codes for CASSQGSSGGWTDTQYF. This chain connects TRBV3-1 (or the pseudogene TRBV3-2) to TRBJ2-3, with 10 positions matching TRBD2. The CDR3 length is 17 residues. In germline, CDR1 is LGHDT, CDR2 YNNKEL (reference sequence). V trimming: 1 base; J trimming: 3 bases; junction bases outside the gene matches: 7.

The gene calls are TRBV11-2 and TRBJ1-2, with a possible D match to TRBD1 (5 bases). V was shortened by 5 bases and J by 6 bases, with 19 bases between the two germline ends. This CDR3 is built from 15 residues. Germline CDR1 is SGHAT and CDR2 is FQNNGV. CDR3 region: CASSPTGDGFDGYTF. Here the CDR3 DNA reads TGTGCCAGCAGCCCTACGGGGGATGGGTTTGATGGCTACACCTTC.

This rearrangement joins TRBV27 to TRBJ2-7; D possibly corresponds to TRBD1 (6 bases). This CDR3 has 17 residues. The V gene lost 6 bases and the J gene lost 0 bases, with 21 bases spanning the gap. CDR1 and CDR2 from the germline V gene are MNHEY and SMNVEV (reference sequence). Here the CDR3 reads CASSPLSGTHSSYEQYF. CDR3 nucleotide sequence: TGTGCCAGCAGCCCTCTCTCCGGGACACATAGCTCCTACGAGCAGTACTTC.

This chain's CDR3 is CAINSWTGDTDTQYF. The CDR3 coding sequence is TGTGCCATCAATAGCTGGACAGGAGACACAGATACGCAGTATTTT. The chain combines TRBV10-3 with TRBJ2-3, with TRBD1 identical over 7 bases. This CDR3 contains 15 residues. Germline V lookup: CDR1 ENHRY, CDR2 SYGVKD. J gave up 2 bases and V 7 bases, and 9 bases lay outside the gene matches.

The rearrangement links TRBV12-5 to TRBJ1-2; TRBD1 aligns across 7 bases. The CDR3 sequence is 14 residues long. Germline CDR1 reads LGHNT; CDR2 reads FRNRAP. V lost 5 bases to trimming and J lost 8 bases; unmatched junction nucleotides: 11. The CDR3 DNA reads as TGTGCTAGTGGTGCGGGACAGAGTTGGGGAGGCTACACCTTC. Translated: CASGAGQSWGGYTF.